Sequencing of this TCR beta chain was carried out in a study of blood T cell repertoires in COVID-19. Study background: Some COVID-19 samples were acute and others convalescent; all came from the United States, Italy and Spain. Nucleic acid was either cDNA or gDNA, and it came from T cells, B-cell-depleted T cells, or PBMCs.

CDR3 length: 15 amino acids. The V gene's germline CDR1 is SGHTS and CDR2 YDEGEE. V shed 2 bases and J 2 bases; nucleotides not matched to a gene: 5. As handled by the study authors: Amplified reference gene primers provided the basis for estimating nucleated cell counts. The protocol was immunoSEQ multiplex PCR, while the TCRdb copy is restricted to in-frame clones and leaves out a portion. The DNA was the basis for D and trimming; V, J and clone size are from that table. The sample consists of 35,000 to 50,000 clones, around 83% of them appearing once. This receptor was taken from a human donor with acute or convalescent COVID-19. The donor label of this sample is uncertain. The rearrangement uses TRBV5-8 and TRBJ2-5; the match to TRBD2 covers 8 bases. Sequencing was done on a sample of peripheral blood. The CDR3 region has the DNA TGTGCCAGCAGCTTCCCGGGGGGGCAACAAGAGACCCAGTACTTC. Its translation: CASSFPGGQQETQYF.